This T cell receptor (beta chain) stems from a study of shared clonotypes between healthy human individuals (dated by TCRdb to about 2020). Notes on the research overall: The cohort comprised a couple of women and a few men aged 18 to 49 years. For each donor, CD4 naive and CD4 memory were each run on three plates, CD8 naive on two plates, and CD8 memory on one plate. The study deeply sequenced blood TCR repertoires of roughly five healthy adults to estimate repertoire size and the extent of clonotype sharing between individuals. To increase sequencing depth and limit assay-specific biases, different laboratories used diverse techniques to prepare libraries and sequence TCR repertoires. Leukapheresis yielded between about 0.85 and 9 billion PBMCs per donor.

TCR CDR3 regions were amplified from genomic DNA by multiplex PCR using the deep immunoSEQ assay. Extracted genomic DNA from each cell subset was spread evenly across all wells of several immunoSEQ 96-well plates, with each plate serving as a replicate. Each replicate PCR for sorted subsets received 150 to 250 ng genomic DNA, equal to tens of thousands of T cell genomes. Purified libraries were measured with a Qubit 3.0 fluorometer, size-checked on a Bioanalyzer 2100, and measured again with the KAPA Library Quantification kit. Every immunoSEQ 96-well plate was sequenced on a dedicated single-read 150-cycle Illumina NextSeq 550 flow cell. Concerning the study's data processing: Because the immunoSEQ output included only junctional sequences and no quality scores, the filtering could not be the same as the filtering used for full-length reads. Sequences were annotated with PyIR, a Python wrapper for IgBLAST v1.9, and V/J genes and CDR3 were assigned using IMGT germline references. Reads were filtered out if the reads had weak V/J assignments (E-value above 1e-6), no CDR3, stop codons, out-of-frame junctions, or ambiguous translated residues. V3J clonotypes were defined by identical inferred V gene, J gene, and CDR3 amino acid sequence. The percentage overlap between two repertoires was calculated by dividing the number of shared unique clonotypes by the size of the smaller repertoire. RTK rarefaction, the Chao1 estimator, and Recon v2.1 estimates of unobserved clonotypes were used to assess repertoire richness. OLGA was used to compute generation probabilities for all TCRbeta clonotypes that the gDNA method yielded from a handful of donors. This is the immuneACCESS table as TCRdb keeps it, with only in-frame sequences that have V and J called. A part of the clones is gone; compared with another copy, unresolved V genes explain less than half, and the rest is unexplained. V and J calls and clone size come straight from that table; D and trimming were deduced from the DNA. The table for this sample lists hundreds of thousands of clones; around 87% of them were counted only once. 15% to 20% of the sample lies in the top ten.

As concerns this clone: It has no known antigen specificity. No clone much larger than this one lies a single base away; base qualities are absent.

Donors were healthy HIV-negative adults with no recently reported acute infections or vaccinations. Every donor was a Caucasian adult living in Nashville, Tennessee, USA. CD8 memory samples were composed of magnetically selected CD45RO+ cells combined with CCR7-negative CD45RA+ effector memory (TemRA) cells. Blood was collected by leukapheresis, and PBMCs were isolated by Ficoll-Histopaque density gradient centrifugation and then cryopreserved in liquid nitrogen vapor phase. Analytical flow cytometry was used to check the purity and quantity of every magnetically sorted T cell population. Genomic DNA was isolated from every sorted fraction and measured by UV absorbance on a Nanodrop 2000c. Taken from the germline V gene, the CDR1 and CDR2 loops are SGHVS and FNYEAQ. Taken from cysteine to phenylalanine, the CDR3 has 16 residues. Only the CDR3 DNA stays, 48 bases, in frame from base 1. V has 5 bases trimmed and J has 2 bases trimmed; junction bases matching no gene number 5.

What the authors observed across the whole study: Across a handful of donors, around 5% of naive CD4, 3% to 4% of naive CD8, 2.3% of memory CD4, and 0.4% to 0.45% of memory CD8 clonotypes were shared. Because the study included only a small number of donors, the genetic and exposure-history diversity represented was limited. Based on pairwise subsampling, the degree of clonotype sharing among donors was expected to be affected by sequencing depth. Higher generation probabilities were observed for clonotypes shared by all four sorted-subset donors than for non-shared clonotypes. Naive subsets generally had larger estimated clonotype richness than memory subsets. Incomplete sequencing was indicated by rarefaction of sorted-subset datasets, despite the large sequencing depth. Sampling was restricted to blood, and TCR repertoires in tissue are likely to differ from TCR repertoires in blood.

The receptor comes from a man aged 18 to 35 in good health. The chain employs TRBV7-6 and TRBJ2-3, with 12 middle bases fitting TRBD2. Specimen: memory CD8+ T cells sorted from blood. The cell subset or site label, as the study defines it: CD45RO+ cells pooled with CCR7-negative TemRA cells. The nucleotides are TGTGCCAGCAGCGAACTAGCGGGGGGCCTCACAGATACGCAGTATTTT. The resulting protein is CASSELAGGLTDTQYF. With the rest looked up from the reference TRBV7-6 and TRBJ2-3 genes rather than sequenced, the full variable domain is GAGVSQSPRYKVTKRGQDVALRCDPISGHVSLYWYRQALGQGPEFLTYFNYEAQQDKSGLPNDRFSAERPEGSISTLTIQRTEQRDSAMYRCASSELAGGLTDTQYFGPGTRLTVL.